The rows below give T cell receptor beta chains drawn from one sample of a study of cytomegalovirus exposure and HLA in healthy donors. Sequencing used immunoSEQ multiplex PCR; TCRdb keeps in-frame clones, though not all of them. The table includes about 150,000 clones, 84% detected once. The sample comprised PBMCs. The origin of the receptors is a boy under 10 years old in good health and CMV-seronegative. Both conserved end residues are part of each CDR3. D genes are given only for firm matches. The size entry is marked missing in some rows and otherwise reads once, few, many or a size class.

v_call: TRBV4-1
d_call: TRBD2
j_call: TRBJ2-7
clone_size: -
cdr3_aa: CASSPTSAFSYEQYF
cdr3_nt: TGCGCCAGCAGCCCGACTAGCGCGTTCTCCTACGAGCAGTACTTC

v_call: TRBV4-1
d_call: -
j_call: TRBJ1-4
clone_size: -
cdr3_aa: CASSPTFGEKLFF
cdr3_nt: TGCGCCAGCAGCCCTACTTTCGGTGAAAAACTGTTTTTT

v_call: TRBV28
d_call: TRBD1
j_call: TRBJ1-1
clone_size: -
cdr3_aa: CASKYRDRGLVMNTEAFF
cdr3_nt: TGTGCCAGCAAGTATCGGGACAGGGGGTTGGTCATGAACACTGAAGCTTTCTTT

v_call: TRBV7-8
d_call: TRBD2
j_call: TRBJ2-7
clone_size: once
cdr3_aa: CASSPSGGGSSYEQYF
cdr3_nt: TGTGCCAGCAGCCCCTCGGGCGGGGGAAGCTCCTACGAGCAGTACTTC

v_call: TRBV19
d_call: -
j_call: TRBJ1-5
clone_size: -
cdr3_aa: CASSISVNQPQHF
cdr3_nt: TGTGCCAGTAGTATTTCGGTCAATCAGCCCCAGCATTTT

v_call: TRBV7-8
d_call: TRBD2
j_call: TRBJ2-7
clone_size: -
cdr3_aa: CASSPRSGLAVEQYF
cdr3_nt: TGTGCCAGCAGCCCAAGGTCGGGACTAGCTGTCGAGCAGTACTTC

v_call: TRBV10-3
d_call: TRBD1
j_call: TRBJ2-7
clone_size: -
cdr3_aa: CAISTEDRVDTVF
cdr3_nt: TGTGCCATCAGTACTGAGGACAGGGTCGATACGGTCTTC

v_call: TRBV2
d_call: TRBD1
j_call: TRBJ2-2
clone_size: once
cdr3_aa: CASRGTGVTGELFF
cdr3_nt: TGTGCCAGCAGGGGGACAGGGGTTACCGGGGAGCTGTTTTTT

v_call: TRBV5-4
d_call: TRBD2
j_call: TRBJ2-3
clone_size: -
cdr3_aa: CASSSRTSGTSTDTQYF
cdr3_nt: TGTGCCAGCAGCTCCCGGACTAGCGGGACTAGCACAGATACGCAGTATTTT

v_call: TRBV6-1
d_call: TRBD1
j_call: TRBJ1-1
clone_size: -
cdr3_aa: CASSIQGLAEAFF
cdr3_nt: TGTGCCAGCAGCATACAGGGGCTTGCTGAAGCTTTCTTT

v_call: TRBV5-5
d_call: TRBD1
j_call: TRBJ2-7
clone_size: -
cdr3_aa: CASSPRDRASHEQYF
cdr3_nt: TGTGCCAGCAGCCCCCGGGACAGGGCTTCCCACGAGCAGTACTTC

v_call: TRBV5-5
d_call: -
j_call: TRBJ2-7
clone_size: -
cdr3_aa: CASSWGVPGEQYF
cdr3_nt: TGTGCCAGCAGCTGGGGGGTCCCGGGCGAGCAGTACTTC

v_call: TRBV11-2
d_call: TRBD2
j_call: TRBJ2-7
clone_size: -
cdr3_aa: CASRLFSGLEGLGEQYF
cdr3_nt: TGTGCCAGCAGACTGTTTAGCGGACTAGAGGGATTGGGCGAGCAGTACTTC

v_call: TRBV7-8
d_call: -
j_call: TRBJ1-5
clone_size: -
cdr3_aa: CASSLKRRSNQPQHF
cdr3_nt: TGTGCCAGCAGCTTGAAACGGAGATCTAATCAGCCCCAGCATTTT

v_call: TRBV5-1
d_call: -
j_call: TRBJ1-6
clone_size: few
cdr3_aa: CASSLYHGSNSPLHF
cdr3_nt: TGCGCCAGCAGCTTGTATCACGGGTCTAATTCACCCCTCCACTTT

v_call: TRBV7-6
d_call: TRBD2
j_call: TRBJ2-1
clone_size: few
cdr3_aa: CASSLAQSLAGGDEQFF
cdr3_nt: TGTGCCAGCAGCTTAGCGCAAAGCCTAGCGGGGGGCGATGAGCAGTTCTTC

v_call: TRBV6-5
d_call: -
j_call: TRBJ1-2
clone_size: -
cdr3_aa: CASRQGYNYGYTF
cdr3_nt: TGTGCCAGCAGACAGGGATATAACTATGGCTACACCTTC

v_call: TRBV30
d_call: -
j_call: TRBJ2-2
clone_size: once
cdr3_aa: CAWSYAGELFF
cdr3_nt: TGTGCCTGGAGTTATGCGGGGGAGCTGTTTTTT

v_call: TRBV28
d_call: TRBD1
j_call: TRBJ2-1
clone_size: -
cdr3_aa: CASSRDRVEVDEQFF
cdr3_nt: TGTGCCAGCAGCCGGGACAGGGTCGAGGTGGATGAGCAGTTCTTC

v_call: TRBV28
d_call: TRBD2
j_call: TRBJ2-7
clone_size: -
cdr3_aa: CASSSFTGTSGNSYEQYF
cdr3_nt: TGTGCCAGCAGTTCATTTACCGGGACTAGCGGTAACTCCTACGAGCAGTACTTC

v_call: TRBV13
d_call: TRBD2
j_call: TRBJ2-7
clone_size: -
cdr3_aa: CASSLGAGVSYEQYF
cdr3_nt: TGTGCCAGCAGCTTAGGAGCGGGAGTGAGCTACGAGCAGTACTTC

v_call: TRBV7-2
d_call: TRBD2
j_call: TRBJ2-1
clone_size: -
cdr3_aa: CASSLGVSGGEQFF
cdr3_nt: TGTGCCAGCAGCTTAGGCGTATCGGGGGGTGAGCAGTTCTTC

v_call: TRBV5-1
d_call: TRBD2
j_call: TRBJ2-5
clone_size: -
cdr3_aa: CASSFGGGWETQYF
cdr3_nt: TGCGCCAGCAGCTTCGGGGGGGGCTGGGAGACCCAGTACTTC

v_call: TRBV27
d_call: TRBD2
j_call: TRBJ2-1
clone_size: -
cdr3_aa: CASSFLAGVQFF
cdr3_nt: TGTGCCAGCAGTTTCCTAGCGGGAGTTCAGTTCTTC

v_call: TRBV9
d_call: -
j_call: TRBJ2-2
clone_size: -
cdr3_aa: CASSEGGVPGELFF
cdr3_nt: TGTGCCAGCAGCGAGGGGGGGGTTCCCGGGGAGCTGTTTTTT

v_call: TRBV4-1
d_call: TRBD1
j_call: TRBJ2-1
clone_size: -
cdr3_aa: CASSLRTGGVYNEQFF
cdr3_nt: TGCGCCAGCAGCCTCAGAACAGGGGGCGTCTACAATGAGCAGTTCTTC

v_call: TRBV11-2
d_call: -
j_call: TRBJ1-5
clone_size: -
cdr3_aa: CASSPYGGRQPQHF
cdr3_nt: TGTGCCAGCAGCCCGTATGGGGGGAGGCAGCCCCAGCATTTT

v_call: TRBV4-1
d_call: TRBD1
j_call: TRBJ2-7
clone_size: -
cdr3_aa: CASSPGQGKWLSVEQYF
cdr3_nt: TGCGCCAGCAGCCCCGGACAGGGAAAGTGGTTGTCGGTCGAGCAGTACTTC

v_call: TRBV9
d_call: -
j_call: TRBJ1-3
clone_size: -
cdr3_aa: CASSVGGSPSGNTIYF
cdr3_nt: TGTGCCAGCAGCGTAGGGGGCAGCCCCTCTGGAAACACCATATATTTT

v_call: TRBV19
d_call: TRBD2
j_call: TRBJ2-1
clone_size: once
cdr3_aa: CASSPGGSIVEQFF
cdr3_nt: TGTGCCAGTAGTCCGGGCGGGAGCATAGTTGAGCAGTTCTTC

v_call: TRBV19
d_call: TRBD1
j_call: TRBJ1-1
clone_size: -
cdr3_aa: CASRRDRDEVTNTEAFF
cdr3_nt: TGTGCCAGTAGAAGGGACAGGGATGAGGTTACGAACACTGAAGCTTTCTTT

v_call: TRBV2
d_call: TRBD2
j_call: TRBJ2-7
clone_size: -
cdr3_aa: CASRGVTSGGDSYEQYF
cdr3_nt: TGTGCCAGCAGGGGAGTAACTAGCGGGGGGGACTCCTACGAGCAGTACTTC

v_call: TRBV27
d_call: TRBD2
j_call: TRBJ2-1
clone_size: -
cdr3_aa: CASSSRLLAGSNEQFF
cdr3_nt: TGTGCCAGCAGTTCCCGTTTGCTAGCGGGATCCAATGAGCAGTTCTTC

v_call: TRBV19
d_call: -
j_call: TRBJ2-1
clone_size: -
cdr3_aa: CASSSLLAEQFF
cdr3_nt: TGTGCCAGTAGTTCTCTCCTAGCTGAGCAGTTCTTC

v_call: TRBV19
d_call: -
j_call: TRBJ1-5
clone_size: few
cdr3_aa: CASSIGVDSNQPQHF
cdr3_nt: TGTGCCAGTAGTATCGGGGTCGATAGCAATCAGCCCCAGCATTTT

v_call: TRBV7-7
d_call: TRBD2
j_call: TRBJ2-5
clone_size: -
cdr3_aa: CASTELGGGIRETQYF
cdr3_nt: TGTGCTAGCACCGAACTTGGGGGGGGGATTCGAGAGACCCAGTACTTC

v_call: TRBV11-3
d_call: -
j_call: TRBJ1-3
clone_size: -
cdr3_aa: CASSRGYGMGGNTIYF
cdr3_nt: TGTGCCAGCAGCCGCGGCTACGGGATGGGTGGAAACACCATATATTTT

v_call: TRBV11-2
d_call: -
j_call: TRBJ2-6
clone_size: -
cdr3_aa: CASSPRTSSGANVLTF
cdr3_nt: TGTGCCAGCAGCCCGCGGACTTCCTCTGGGGCCAACGTCCTGACTTTC

v_call: TRBV2
d_call: -
j_call: TRBJ2-3
clone_size: -
cdr3_aa: CASSDQGFTDTQYF
cdr3_nt: TGTGCCAGCAGTGACCAGGGGTTTACAGATACGCAGTATTTT

v_call: TRBV7-6
d_call: -
j_call: TRBJ1-1
clone_size: -
cdr3_aa: CASSRPGMNTEAFF
cdr3_nt: TGTGCCAGCAGCCGTCCGGGGATGAACACTGAAGCTTTCTTT

v_call: TRBV27
d_call: -
j_call: TRBJ1-1
clone_size: once
cdr3_aa: CASSSLPLNTEAFF
cdr3_nt: TGTGCCAGCAGTTCCCTACCCCTTAACACTGAAGCTTTCTTT

v_call: TRBV5-1
d_call: -
j_call: TRBJ2-5
clone_size: -
cdr3_aa: CASSLGQAQETQYF
cdr3_nt: TGCGCCAGCAGCTTGGGACAAGCACAAGAGACCCAGTACTTC

v_call: TRBV7-9
d_call: TRBD1
j_call: TRBJ2-1
clone_size: -
cdr3_aa: CASSLIWGTVYNEQFF
cdr3_nt: TGTGCCAGCAGCCTTATCTGGGGGACAGTTTACAATGAGCAGTTCTTC

v_call: TRBV7-7
d_call: TRBD2
j_call: TRBJ2-3
clone_size: -
cdr3_aa: CASSLPGLAGESDTQYF
cdr3_nt: TGTGCTAGCAGCTTACCGGGACTAGCGGGAGAGTCTGATACGCAGTATTTT

v_call: TRBV6-6
d_call: TRBD1
j_call: TRBJ1-4
clone_size: -
cdr3_aa: CASSSRGQGNEKLFF
cdr3_nt: TGTGCCAGCAGTTCAAGGGGGCAGGGGAATGAAAAACTGTTTTTT

v_call: TRBV4-1
d_call: TRBD1
j_call: TRBJ2-2
clone_size: -
cdr3_aa: CASSRQGAGTGELFF
cdr3_nt: TGCGCCAGCAGCCGGCAGGGGGCGGGTACCGGGGAGCTGTTTTTT

v_call: TRBV10-1
d_call: TRBD2
j_call: TRBJ2-1
clone_size: -
cdr3_aa: CASSPSGRLNNEQFF
cdr3_nt: TGCGCCAGCAGTCCTAGCGGGAGGTTAAACAATGAGCAGTTCTTC

v_call: TRBV4-2
d_call: -
j_call: TRBJ1-2
clone_size: -
cdr3_aa: CASSQVRVNYGYTF
cdr3_nt: TGTGCCAGCAGCCAAGTCAGGGTTAACTATGGCTACACCTTC

v_call: TRBV19
d_call: TRBD2
j_call: TRBJ2-5
clone_size: -
cdr3_aa: CASKGLAGLQETQYF
cdr3_nt: TGTGCCAGTAAGGGGCTAGCGGGTCTCCAAGAGACCCAGTACTTC

v_call: TRBV4-1
d_call: TRBD2
j_call: TRBJ2-1
clone_size: -
cdr3_aa: CASSPGGLAGSYNEQFF
cdr3_nt: TGCGCCAGCAGCCCAGGGGGACTAGCGGGGTCCTACAATGAGCAGTTCTTC

v_call: TRBV19
d_call: TRBD2
j_call: TRBJ2-1
clone_size: -
cdr3_aa: CASSVAEGLAGVSMSYNEQFF
cdr3_nt: TGTGCCAGTAGTGTGGCGGAGGGACTAGCGGGAGTTTCTATGTCCTACAATGAGCAGTTCTTC

v_call: TRBV10-3
d_call: TRBD2
j_call: TRBJ2-7
clone_size: -
cdr3_aa: CAISEPTSLAGASYEQYF
cdr3_nt: TGTGCCATCAGTGAGCCGACCTCCCTAGCGGGAGCGTCCTACGAGCAGTACTTC

v_call: TRBV27
d_call: TRBD2
j_call: TRBJ2-7
clone_size: -
cdr3_aa: CASRSTSGSYEQYF
cdr3_nt: TGTGCCAGCAGGTCGACTAGCGGGAGCTACGAGCAGTACTTC